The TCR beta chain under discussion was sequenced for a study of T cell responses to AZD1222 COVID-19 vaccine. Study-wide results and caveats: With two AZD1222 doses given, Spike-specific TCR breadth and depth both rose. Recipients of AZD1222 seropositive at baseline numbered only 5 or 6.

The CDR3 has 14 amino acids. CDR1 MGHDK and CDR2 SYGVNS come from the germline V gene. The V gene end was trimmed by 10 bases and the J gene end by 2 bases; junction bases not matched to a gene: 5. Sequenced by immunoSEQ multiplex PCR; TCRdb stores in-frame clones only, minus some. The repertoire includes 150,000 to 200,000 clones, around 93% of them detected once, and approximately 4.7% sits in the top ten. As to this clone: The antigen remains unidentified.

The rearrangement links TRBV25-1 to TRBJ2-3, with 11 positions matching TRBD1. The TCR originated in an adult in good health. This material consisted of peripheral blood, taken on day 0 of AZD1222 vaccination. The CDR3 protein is CAIGTGGNTDTQYF. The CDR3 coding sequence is TGTGCCATCGGGACAGGGGGGAACACAGATACGCAGTATTTT.